These 28 T cell receptor beta chains were all obtained from the same sample, sequenced in a study of shared clonotypes between healthy human individuals. Profiled with immunoSEQ multiplex PCR; TCRdb holds only in-frame clones, not every one. The table records over 2 million clones, around 93% of them present only once. The sample was naive CD4+ T cells from PBMCs. Stated subset: CD45RA+ positively selected. All receptors derive from a man aged 18 to 30 in good health. Some clones in this sample may be carry-over from other donors' samples.

The rearrangement joins TRBV6-1 to TRBJ2-3; 11 nucleotides match TRBD1. Germline loops: CDR1 MNHNS, CDR2 SASEGT. This CDR3 region has 15 residues. J was trimmed by 7 bases and V by 5 bases; bases with no gene match: 8. The CDR3 region is CASSLRTGGAYTQYF. DNA of the CDR3: TGTGCCAGCAGTCTTCGGACAGGGGGCGCATATACGCAGTATTTT.

The sample holds one count of this clone. J is TRBJ2-5 and V is TRBV20-1; D tentatively fits TRBD1 or TRBD2 (5 bases each). The CDR3 runs 11 residues. Germline V gene data show CDR1 as DFQATT and CDR2 as SNEGSKA (reference sequence). CDR3 region: CTGAFQETQYF. The CDR3 DNA reads as TGCACCGGGGCCTTTCAAGAGACCCAGTACTTC.

This chain uses TRBV7-2 with TRBJ1-5; TRBD1 is a possible D gene (5 bases). Trimming shortened V by 4 bases and J by 3 bases, and 13 bases separated the two germline ends. This CDR3 contains 15 residues. CDR1 and CDR2 (germline): SGHTA, FQGNSA. The DNA for the CDR3 is TGTGCCAGCAGCTCAGGTCAGGGAGTCAATCAGCCCCAGCATTTT. It specifies CASSSGQGVNQPQHF. Full variable domain (missing parts from reference TRBV7-2 and TRBJ1-5): GAGVSQSPSNKVTEKGKDVELRCDPISGHTALYWYRQSLGQGLEFLIYFQGNSAPDKSGLPSDRFSAERTGGSVSTLTIQRTQQEDSAVYLCASSSGQGVNQPQHFGDGTRLSIL.

The rearrangement links TRBV19 to TRBJ2-2, with 8 bases aligning to TRBD1. Germline assignment: CDR1 LNHDA and CDR2 SQIVND (reference sequence). The CDR3 loop spans 14 amino acids. V shed 8 bases, J shed 5 bases, and the junction held 7 bases outside the gene matches. CDR3 amino acids: CASAATGGTGELFF. The CDR3 DNA follows: TGTGCCAGTGCGGCTACAGGGGGGACCGGGGAGCTGTTTTTT.

Note on this clone: Additional DNA sequences in this sample encode the identical CDR3. V is TRBV7-9 and J is TRBJ2-3; D ambiguous. Deletions cut 1 base from V and 0 bases from J, with 5 bases between. The germline V gene has CDR1 SEHNR and CDR2 FQNEAQ (reference sequence). The CDR3 runs to 14 residues. CDR3 amino acids: CASSLEGSTDTQYF. The CDR3 region has the DNA TGTGCCAGCAGCTTAGAGGGCAGCACAGATACGCAGTATTTT.

This chain joins TRBV11-1 and TRBJ2-7; 10 positions match TRBD1. CDR3 length: 14 residues. The germline V gene has CDR1 SGHAT and CDR2 FQDESV (reference sequence). V shed 5 bases, J shed 6 bases, and the junction held 7 bases outside the gene matches. This CDR3 is CASSPLTGGREQYF. CDR3 nucleotides: TGTGCCAGCAGCCCTCTGACAGGGGGCCGCGAGCAGTACTTC.

V gene TRBV6-1 combines with J gene TRBJ1-2; perhaps TRBD1 as D (6 bases). Between the trimmed V and J ends, which lost 4 bases and 8 bases, there was a span of 11 bases. CDR1 is MNHNS and CDR2 is SASEGT in the germline V gene. The CDR3 runs to 12 residues. The CDR3 here is CASSGRGRGYTF. The CDR3 DNA reads as TGTGCCAGCAGTGGAAGGGGGAGGGGCTACACCTTC.

The V gene is TRBV5-1, the J gene TRBJ2-1; TRBD2 aligns across 11 bases. Losses at the gene ends were 1 base for V and 12 bases for J; bases not matched to a gene: 6. This CDR3 has 14 amino acids. Germline CDR1 SGHRS, CDR2 YFSETQ. The CDR3 bases are TGCGCCAGCAGCTTGACTAGCGGGAGAATCGGGCAGTTCTTC. Translation: CASSLTSGRIGQFF. Complete variable domain (other parts from reference TRBV5-1 and TRBJ2-1): KAGVTQTPRYLIKTRGQQVTLSCSPISGHRSVSWYQQTPGQGLQFLFEYFSETQRNKGNFPGRFSGRQFSNSRSEMNVSTLELGDSALYLCASSLTSGRIGQFFGPGTRLTVL.

This clone was observed once. This rearrangement joins TRBV10-3 to TRBJ2-3; 7 bases line up with TRBD2. The CDR3 is 16 amino acids. Germline CDR1 ENHRY, CDR2 SYGVKD. V lost 0 bases, J lost 0 bases, and 3 bases stayed unmatched. This CDR3 is CAISESFGGSTDTQYF. CDR3 nucleotide sequence: TGTGCCATCAGTGAGTCGTTCGGGGGGAGCACAGATACGCAGTATTTT.

The V call is TRBV4-1, the J call TRBJ2-1, with D perhaps being TRBD1 or TRBD2 (5 bases each). Trimming pared 4 bases from V and 0 bases from J, leaving 13 bases between. The germline CDR1 and CDR2 sequences are MGHRA and YSYEKL. The CDR3 sequence is 16 residues long. CDR3 region: CASSLRGEHSYNEQFF. The CDR3, as DNA: TGCGCCAGCAGCCTCCGAGGGGAACACTCCTACAATGAGCAGTTCTTC.

V and J are TRBV4-1 and TRBJ2-7; D is unresolved. CDR3 size: 16 residues. V was cut by 0 bases and J by 2 bases, with 14 bases left in between. Germline-derived CDR1 and CDR2 are MGHRA and YSYEKL. The DNA for the CDR3 is TGCGCCAGCAGCCAAGATATCGCAGGTGTCCCCTACGAGCAGTACTTC. Its translation: CASSQDIAGVPYEQYF.

On this clone: Other DNA variants within this sample encode the same CDR3. This chain uses TRBV2 with TRBJ1-4, with TRBD1 as a possible D gene (5 bases). V lost 6 bases and J 4 bases, leaving 6 bases between the germline ends. Germline V gene data show CDR1 as SNHLY and CDR2 as FYNNEI. This CDR3 has 12 amino acids. CDR3 bases: TGTGCCAGCAGGGGGCTTAATGAAAAACTGTTTTTT. Protein sequence: CASRGLNEKLFF.

This clone was seen just once. This chain uses TRBV27 with TRBJ2-7; a possible D gene is TRBD2 (5 bases). V lost 2 bases to trimming and J lost 6 bases, with 14 bases between them. Per the germline V gene, CDR1 is MNHEY and CDR2 is SMNVEV (reference sequence). The CDR3 is made up of 14 amino acids. The CDR3 coding sequence is TGTGCCAGCAGTTTAGTTGGTCTAGCAAGCGAGCAGTACTTC. Translated, it gives CASSLVGLASEQYF.

V is TRBV28 and J is TRBJ2-3, with 9 bases identical to TRBD1. The V gene end was trimmed by 3 bases and the J gene end by 4 bases; junction bases not matched to a gene: 8. The germline V gene has CDR1 MDHEN and CDR2 SYDVKM. The CDR3 contains 16 residues. The CDR3 DNA follows: TGTGCCAGCAGTTTCCCGACAGGGGGTATATCAGATACGCAGTATTTT. This encodes CASSFPTGGISDTQYF.

Here the CDR3 reads CSAGIQGYTEAFF. CDR3 sequence (DNA): TGCAGCGCCGGGATTCAGGGGTACACTGAAGCTTTCTTT. This chain uses TRBV29-1 with TRBJ1-1, with D possibly being TRBD1 (6 bases). This CDR3 has 13 residues. Germline V lookup: CDR1 SQVTM, CDR2 ANQGSEA. The V end was cut by 7 bases, the J end by 3 bases, with 15 bases between.

This clone was recorded only once. CDR3 nucleotides: TGCGCCAGCAGCCCGCAGGAACTGGGCACTGAAGCTTTCTTT. This translates into CASSPQELGTEAFF. This chain links TRBV4-1 with TRBJ1-1; no firm D call. CDR3 size: 14 residues. The V end lost 4 bases, the J end lost 4 bases, and 13 bases lay between the germline ends. CDR1 and CDR2 (germline): MGHRA, YSYEKL.

The chain carries TRBV25-1 and TRBJ1-1; TRBD1 matches at 9 bases. CDR3 size: 14 residues. Germline CDR1 is MGHDK and CDR2 is SYGVNS. V lost 4 bases, J lost 9 bases, and 9 bases stayed unmatched. The CDR3 sequence: CASSVLGQGIKAFF. DNA for the CDR3: TGTGCCAGCAGTGTCCTCGGACAGGGGATAAAAGCTTTCTTT.

The V and J genes are TRBV5-1 and TRBJ2-3; tentatively, D is TRBD1 or TRBD2 (5 bases each). The ends were cut back, 4 bases at V and 2 bases at J, with 8 bases in the middle. The CDR3 is 13 residues long. Germline assignment: CDR1 SGHRS and CDR2 YFSETQ. DNA for the CDR3: TGCGCCAGCAGCCGAGGGGACACAGATACGCAGTATTTT. Translation: CASSRGDTDTQYF.

This chain joins TRBV29-1 and TRBJ2-2; D not resolved. The V end was cut by 7 bases, the J end by 6 bases, with 6 bases between. Germline loops: CDR1 SQVTM, CDR2 ANQGSEA. The CDR3 covers 10 residues. This chain's CDR3 is CSAEAGELFF. The CDR3 DNA follows: TGCAGCGCCGAAGCCGGGGAGCTGTTTTTT.

The J gene is TRBJ1-6, the V gene TRBV7-2; TRBD1 agrees at 7 bases. Trimming took 0 bases from V and 9 from J; bases not matched to a gene: 5. Germline CDR1 and CDR2: SGHTA and FQGNSA. The CDR3 consists of 15 residues. The DNA for the CDR3 is TGTGCCAGCAGCTTAGCGAAACAGGGGAGTTCACCCCTCCACTTT. Encoded protein: CASSLAKQGSSPLHF.

The rearrangement joins TRBV4-2 to TRBJ1-3, with D uncertain. Germline CDR1 LGHNA, CDR2 YNFKEQ. The CDR3 is made up of 18 amino acids. V lost 0 bases and J 0 bases, leaving 15 bases between the germline ends. This CDR3 reads CASSQESVSGLSGNTIYF. The CDR3 DNA follows: TGTGCCAGCAGCCAAGAGAGTGTGAGTGGGCTCTCTGGAAACACCATATATTTT.

As for this clone: The germline gene is not matched at one end of the junction; a read error may be the cause. V gene TRBV14 combines with J gene TRBJ2-7; 7 bases match TRBD2. The CDR3 has 13 residues. Germline V gives CDR1 SGHDN, CDR2 FVKESK. CDR3 loop: CASTQGLSYGQYF. The CDR3 DNA sequence: TGTGCCAGCACCCAGGGACTATCCTACGGGCAGTACTTC.

The V gene is TRBV7-2, the J gene TRBJ2-7; D is unresolved. Trimming shortened V by 5 bases and J by 4 bases, and 9 bases separated the two germline ends. In germline, CDR1 is SGHTA, CDR2 FQGNSA. The CDR3 length is 12 residues. The CDR3 coding sequence is TGTGCCAGCAGCCCAGGAAAATACGAGCAGTACTTC. Residues: CASSPGKYEQYF.

The gene calls are TRBV11-3 and TRBJ2-7; 8 bases align to TRBD2. The CDR3 spans 17 residues. Germline lookup yields CDR1 SGHNT and CDR2 YENEEA. Trimming cost V 1 base and J 5 bases; bases outside gene matches: 13. For the CDR3, the DNA is TGTGCCAGCAGCTTAGCTCAGCCGGGACTAGGGACCCACGAGCAGTACTTC. Translating gives CASSLAQPGLGTHEQYF.

Comment on this clone: Within the sample, other DNA sequences also encode this same CDR3. CDR3 protein: CASSPDRAYGYTF. The CDR3 DNA follows: TGCGCCAGCAGCCCGGACAGGGCCTATGGCTACACCTTC. This chain joins TRBV5-1 and TRBJ1-2, with 8 bases that match TRBD1. The CDR3 runs 13 residues. V lost 4 bases and J lost 4; bases outside the gene matches: 3. Germline V gives CDR1 SGHRS, CDR2 YFSETQ.

This clone occurred once. CDR3 region: CASSFSGRPEETQYF. CDR3 DNA: TGTGCCAGCAGTTTTAGCGGGAGGCCTGAAGAGACCCAGTACTTC. The chain carries TRBV28 and TRBJ2-5; 10 bases match TRBD2. This CDR3 spans 15 amino acids. The V gene's germline CDR1 is MDHEN and CDR2 SYDVKM. V shed 3 bases and J 3 bases; nucleotides not matched to a gene: 4.

CDR3 sequence: CASSPDHAGNQPQHF. CDR3 bases: TGTGCCAGCAGCCCGGACCATGCGGGCAATCAGCCCCAGCATTTT. The gene calls are TRBV7-8 and TRBJ1-5, with unresolved D. CDR1 and CDR2 from the germline V gene are SGHVS and FQNEAQ. The CDR3 totals 15 residues. V shed 5 bases and J shed 2 bases, with 13 bases lying between them.

The V and J genes are TRBV10-3 and TRBJ2-2; 9 positions match TRBD1. J gave up 3 bases and V 6 bases, and 2 bases lay outside the gene matches. CDR3 length: 14 residues. Germline V lookup: CDR1 ENHRY, CDR2 SYGVKD. CDR3 nucleotides: TGTGCCATCAGCAGGGACAGGGACACCGGGGAGCTGTTTTTT. As protein: CAISRDRDTGELFF.